What follows are 8 T cell receptor beta chains derived from one specimen sequenced in a study of cytomegalovirus exposure and HLA in healthy donors. With 60 Vbeta and 13 Jbeta primers, the PCR was carried out. Profiling relied on immunoSEQ multiplex PCR, and the TCRdb table lists in-frame clones only, not all of them. Counted here are about 150,000 clones, approximately 80% occurring once; the ten biggest clones make up 5.5% to 6.5%. The sample consisted of PBMCs. The receptors stem from a woman aged 40 to 50 in good health and CMV-seropositive.

This chain connects TRBV29-1 to TRBJ1-1; D gene uncertain. V shed 5 bases and J shed 0 bases, with 16 bases lying between them. The CDR3 runs 15 residues. Germline CDR1 reads SQVTM; CDR2 reads ANQGSEA. The CDR3 DNA reads as TGCAGCGTTCTGGAAAGTGGTAGCATGAACACTGAAGCTTTCTTT. Translated: CSVLESGSMNTEAFF. Based on the CDR3 plus reference TRBV29-1 and TRBJ1-1, the full variable domain is SAVISQKPSRDICQRGTSLTIQCQVDSQVTMMFWYRQQPGQSLTLIATANQGSEATYESGFVIDKFPISRPNLTFSTLTVSNMSPEDSSIYLCSVLESGSMNTEAFFGQGTRLTVV.

This clone appeared a few times. The genes are TRBV4-1 and TRBJ2-7; 10 nucleotides line up with TRBD2. Unmatched junction bases numbered 2, after V lost 0 bases and J lost 3 bases. The CDR3 length is 15 residues. Germline V CDR1 and CDR2: MGHRA, YSYEKL. CDR3 nucleotide sequence: TGCGCCAGCAGCCAAGATTTAGCGGGGGGCTACGAGCAGTACTTC. Translation: CASSQDLAGGYEQYF.

This clone was recorded only once. The chain couples TRBV6-1 to TRBJ1-2; 10 nucleotides align to TRBD1. V was clipped by 6 bases and J by 7 bases; unmatched bases: 11. The CDR3 has 15 residues. Germline V CDR1 and CDR2: MNHNS, SASEGT. DNA for the CDR3: TGTGCCAGCAGAGCCCGACAGGGGGCCGGAGGTGGCTACACCTTC. Protein: CASRARQGAGGGYTF.

This clone was recorded a few times. This rearrangement joins TRBV30 to TRBJ2-7, with TRBD1 identical over 8 bases. Germline V gene sequence: CDR1 GTSNPN, CDR2 SVGIG (reference sequence). This CDR3 has 15 amino acids. After removal of 3 bases from V and 0 bases from J, the junction contained 7 bases not matched to a gene. CDR3 nucleotide sequence: TGTGCCTGGAGGTGGACAGGGAAAAACTCCTACGAGCAGTACTTC. This codes for CAWRWTGKNSYEQYF. Using reference TRBV30 and TRBJ2-7 for the parts outside the CDR3, the full variable domain is SQTIHQWPATLVQPVGSPLSLECTVEGTSNPNLYWYRQAAGRGLQLLFYSVGIGQISSEVPQNLSASRPQDRQFILSSKKLLLSDSGFYLCAWRWTGKNSYEQYFGPGTRLTVT.

A remark on this clone: A read error may account for a junction end that differs from germline. This chain connects TRBV25-1 to TRBJ2-1; tentatively, D is TRBD1 (5 bases). There are 17 residues in the CDR3. Germline V lookup: CDR1 MGHDK, CDR2 SYGVNS. CDR3 nucleotides: TGTGCCAGCAGTGAATGGGCAGGCCTGGGGTTGGACAATGAGCAGCTCTTC. This sequence encodes CASSEWAGLGLDNEQLF.

This clone was observed a single time. The rearrangement joins TRBV27 to TRBJ2-3; no clear D gene. CDR3 size: 13 residues. Germline lookup yields CDR1 MNHEY and CDR2 SMNVEV (reference sequence). Trimming left V 6 bases short and J 6 bases short, with 13 bases between. This chain's CDR3 is CASSLFLGDTQYF. CDR3 bases: TGTGCCAGCAGCCTCTTCCTCGGGGATACGCAGTATTTT.

The rearrangement links TRBV27 to TRBJ1-2; 7 positions agree with TRBD1. Germline lookup yields CDR1 MNHEY and CDR2 SMNVEV (reference sequence). The CDR3 is 16 amino acids. V lost 6 bases, J lost 0 bases, and 10 bases stayed unmatched. CDR3 DNA: TGTGCCAGCAGAGGGGACAGCTATAACTCTAACTATGGCTACACCTTC. Amino acids: CASRGDSYNSNYGYTF.

J is TRBJ1-1 and V is TRBV18; possible D gene TRBD1, 6 bases. Looked up from germline, CDR1 is KGHSH and CDR2 is LQKENI. Trimming cost V 2 bases and J 0 bases, with 10 bases left between them. The CDR3 is 15 residues long. As DNA, the CDR3 is TGTGCCAGCTCACCAATGGGACACTTGAACACTGAAGCTTTCTTT. Its translation: CASSPMGHLNTEAFF.